This T cell receptor beta chain was captured in a study of OX40 agonist ivuxolimab in advanced cancers. Looking at the study overall: It was ivuxolimab, an agonistic anti-OX40 (CD134) antibody, that patients were treated with. In this trial design, patients received ivuxolimab intravenously at 0.01 to 10 mg/kg every 2 weeks.

Study findings and constraints: The work left the antigen specificity of expanded peripheral T cells undetermined.

Data came from immunoSEQ multiplex PCR; TCRdb stores just in-frame clones and leaves some out. The repertoire consists of tens of thousands of clones, with around 86% occurring once and the leading ten covering more than 0.45%. Between the trimmed V and J ends, which lost 2 bases and 3 bases, there was a span of 8 bases. Germline V CDR1 and CDR2: SGHRS, YFSETQ. This CDR3 has 13 amino acids. A single count supports this clone. Its cognate antigen is unknown. The rearrangement joins TRBV5-1 to TRBJ2-5; D may be TRBD1 (6 bases). Sample: CD4+ or CD8+ T cells sorted from blood, taken in a trial of the OX40 agonist ivuxolimab. The receptor comes from an adult with an advanced solid tumor such as melanoma, head and neck, liver or kidney cancer. The CDR3 here is CASSFPGEETQYF. The CDR3 DNA sequence: TGCGCCAGCAGCTTCCCAGGGGAAGAGACCCAGTACTTC.